The rows below give T cell receptor beta chains drawn from one sample of a study of neurological immune-mediated disorders. MiXCR was run by TCRdb on the 5' RACE reads, yielding one entry per CDR3 protein. The sample gives some 70,000 distinct CDR3 sequences, 3% to 4% of which show up once; more than 3% is in the top ten. Sequencing was done on a sample of PBMCs. The receptors shown here come from a man aged 35-49 years with multiple sclerosis. Each CDR3 is given with its conserved first and last residue.

TRBV5-5	TRBJ2-1	CASSLGSGAYNEQFF
TRBV10-3	TRBJ2-7	CAISGGLAGAPYEQYF
TRBV5-6	TRBJ2-3	CASSSTGGSDTQYF
TRBV29-1	TRBJ1-5	CSVGGAGGVNQPQHF
TRBV12-3/TRBV12-4	TRBJ2-5	CASTPLASGGQTQYF
TRBV10-3	TRBJ1-1	CAISGGVVTEAFF
TRBV5-6	TRBJ2-3	CASSLGLRGDTQYF
TRBV25-1	TRBJ1-3	CASSEWDRALGNTIYF
TRBV20-1	TRBJ1-1	CSARPSGRGGEAFF
TRBV2	TRBJ2-1	CASGGGMGYVQFF
TRBV5-1	TRBJ2-3	CASSIGTSLDTQYF
TRBV2	TRBJ1-2	CASSQTGDGYTF
TRBV5-6	TRBJ2-3	CASSPGLGSDTQYF
TRBV12-3/TRBV12-4	TRBJ2-1	CASSLVTGHYNEQFF
TRBV7-2	TRBJ1-1	CASSFQTGMNTEAFF